Below, 19 T cell receptor beta chains from the same sample are listed, as sequenced in a study of blood T cell repertoires in COVID-19. Repertoires were generated with immunoSEQ multiplex PCR, while TCRdb's copy carries only in-frame clones and drops some. The repertoire holds 50,000 to 65,000 clones, with about 83% as singletons. The sample comprised peripheral blood. These receptor sequences come from a human donor in a cohort sampled during active COVID-19.

The genes are TRBV5-1 and TRBJ2-3; a possible D gene is TRBD1 (5 bases). The V end lost 8 bases, the J end lost 3 bases, and 16 bases lay between the germline ends. The CDR3 sequence is 14 residues long. The germline V gene encodes CDR1 SGHRS and CDR2 YFSETQ. The CDR3 DNA is TGCGCCAGTCAGACCTCAGGGTGGACAGATACGCAGTATTTT. The encoded protein is CASQTSGWTDTQYF.

V usage is TRBV7-8 and J usage is TRBJ1-4, with D maybe TRBD1 (6 bases). Germline CDR1 SGHVS, CDR2 FQNEAQ. V was trimmed by 4 bases and J by 2 bases, leaving 14 bases between them. This CDR3 has 16 residues. The CDR3, as DNA: TGTGCCAGCAGCTCAAGGGGGGGCGCGACTAATGAAAAACTGTTTTTT. Translation: CASSSRGGATNEKLFF. Combining the CDR3 with reference TRBV7-8 and TRBJ1-4 gives the whole variable domain GAGVSQSPRYKVAKRGQDVALRCDPISGHVSLFWYQQALGQGPEFLTYFQNEAQLDKSGLPSDRFFAERPEGSVSTLKIQRTQQEDSAVYLCASSSRGGATNEKLFFGSGTQLSVL.

The V gene is TRBV29-1, the J gene TRBJ2-5; weak D call: TRBD2 (5 bases). Germline CDR1 SQVTM, CDR2 ANQGSEA. The CDR3 is 11 amino acids. V lost 6 bases and J 5 bases, leaving 10 bases between the germline ends. The CDR3 protein is CSVWTGETQYF. Written as DNA, the CDR3 is TGCAGCGTCTGGACGGGGGAGACCCAGTACTTC.

The rearrangement links TRBV2 to TRBJ2-1, with 9 bases that match TRBD2. CDR3 length: 15 residues. Germline assignment: CDR1 SNHLY and CDR2 FYNNEI. The V segment lost 4 bases and the J segment 6 bases; nucleotides outside the gene matches: 7. CDR3 sequence: CASSVSGGRGNEQFF. The DNA of the CDR3 is TGTGCCAGCAGTGTTAGCGGGGGCCGAGGCAATGAGCAGTTCTTC.

This sequence joins TRBV19 and TRBJ1-5; the match to TRBD1 covers 8 bases. This CDR3 is 16 amino acids long. The germline CDR1 and CDR2 sequences are LNHDA and SQIVND (reference sequence). V dropped 5 bases and J dropped 2; count of bases not matched to a gene: 8. The CDR3 coding sequence is TGTGCCAGTAGTCTCTCGACAGGGGTTGGCAATCAGCCCCAGCATTTT. Protein product: CASSLSTGVGNQPQHF.

The chain employs TRBV5-8 and TRBJ1-4; D uncertain. This CDR3 has 14 amino acids. The V gene lost 2 bases and the J gene lost 0 bases, with 5 bases spanning the gap. In germline, CDR1 is SGHTS, CDR2 YDEGEE. The CDR3 nucleotides read TGTGCCAGCAGCTTACAAGCAACTAATGAAAAACTGTTTTTT. It specifies CASSLQATNEKLFF.

The chain links TRBV6-6 to TRBJ2-3; TRBD2 matches at 15 bases. Looked up from germline, CDR1 is MNHNY and CDR2 is SVGAGI (reference sequence). J gave up 8 bases and V 5 bases, and 8 bases lay outside the gene matches. This CDR3 is built from 16 residues. CDR3 amino acids: CASSDWTSGRGGTQYF. Here the CDR3 DNA reads TGTGCCAGCAGTGACTGGACTAGCGGGAGGGGCGGTACGCAGTATTTT.

This clone has only a few counts. The V gene is TRBV4-1, the J gene TRBJ2-1; D is uncertain. CDR1 MGHRA and CDR2 YSYEKL come from the germline V gene. This CDR3 region has 13 residues. V dropped 4 bases and J dropped 5 bases, with 9 bases sitting between them. CDR3 coding DNA: TGCGCCAGCAGCCTAGACGCAGACAATGAGCAGTTCTTC. As protein: CASSLDADNEQFF.

V usage is TRBV3-1 (or the pseudogene TRBV3-2) and J usage is TRBJ1-1; D is perhaps TRBD1 (5 bases). V gave up 4 bases and J gave up 1 base, with 13 bases separating them. The CDR3 spans 15 residues. Germline CDR1 is LGHDT and CDR2 is YNNKEL (reference sequence). As DNA, the CDR3 is TGTGCCAGCAGCCTCCCAGGGATGGCGAACACTGAAGCTTTCTTT. Amino acid sequence: CASSLPGMANTEAFF.

The genes are TRBV2 and TRBJ1-5; 8 bases agree with TRBD1. The germline V gene has CDR1 SNHLY and CDR2 FYNNEI. V trimming: 6 bases; J trimming: 2 bases; junction bases outside the gene matches: 12. This CDR3 region has 17 residues. For the CDR3, the DNA is TGTGCCAGCAGGGAACGAGACAGGGGATACGGCAATCAGCCCCAGCATTTT. This sequence encodes CASRERDRGYGNQPQHF. The full variable domain, rest sourced from reference TRBV2 and TRBJ1-5, is EPEVTQTPSHQVTQMGQEVILRCVPISNHLYFYWYRQILGQKVEFLVSFYNNEISEKSEIFDDQFSVERPDGSNFTLKIRSTKLEDSAMYFCASRERDRGYGNQPQHFGDGTRLSIL.

The rearrangement joins TRBV5-5 to TRBJ2-3, with TRBD1 identical over 10 bases. V trimming: 4 bases; J trimming: 2 bases; junction bases outside the gene matches: 7. The germline V gene has CDR1 SGHKS and CDR2 YYEKEE (reference sequence). CDR3 length: 16 residues. CDR3: CASSLTGTGDTDTQYF. The CDR3 DNA follows: TGTGCCAGCAGCCTCACCGGGACAGGGGACACAGATACGCAGTATTTT.

The V call is TRBV5-3, the J call TRBJ1-5, with a weak D call TRBD1 (5 bases). TRBV5-3 is placed among ORFs of uncertain function. The V gene lost 0 bases and the J gene lost 0 bases, with 7 bases spanning the gap. There are 15 residues in the CDR3. This CDR3 reads CARSLDRYSNQPQHF. The CDR3 nucleotides read TGTGCCAGAAGCTTGGACAGGTATAGCAATCAGCCCCAGCATTTT.

The V gene is TRBV4-2, the J gene TRBJ2-1; 8 bases are a match to TRBD2. Germline V gene data show CDR1 as LGHNA and CDR2 as YNFKEQ. This CDR3 is built from 14 residues. Germline trimming cut 2 bases from V and 6 bases from J; bases unmatched to any gene: 3. The CDR3 DNA is TGTGCCAGCAGCCAATCTACTAGCGGCAATGAGCAGTTCTTC. It translates to CASSQSTSGNEQFF.

The chain couples TRBV10-1 to TRBJ2-2, with 7 bases lining up with TRBD1. V was clipped by 6 bases and J by 6 bases; unmatched bases: 7. The CDR3 extends over 14 amino acids. In germline, CDR1 is WNHNN, CDR2 SYGVQD (reference sequence). Here the CDR3 reads CASRDGTVPGELFF. In DNA, the CDR3 is TGCGCCAGCAGGGATGGGACAGTGCCCGGGGAGCTGTTTTTT.

V is TRBV19 and J is TRBJ2-6, with D tentatively TRBD1 (6 bases). The CDR3 extends over 17 amino acids. V lost 5 bases, J lost 4 bases, and 18 bases lay in between. CDR1 and CDR2 (germline): LNHDA, SQIVND (reference sequence). CDR3 amino acids: CASSPQGGVLGANVLTF. The DNA of the CDR3 is TGTGCCAGTAGTCCACAGGGTGGAGTACTGGGGGCCAACGTCCTGACTTTC.

The J gene is TRBJ1-6, the V gene TRBV6-1, with TRBD1 as a possible D gene (5 bases). Trimming pared 1 base from V and 10 bases from J, leaving 14 bases between. The germline CDR1 and CDR2 sequences are MNHNS and SASEGT. CDR3 length: 15 amino acids. CDR3 coding DNA: TGTGCCAGCAGTGAAGGTTGGGGGGTGGGATCACCCCTCCACTTT. This codes for CASSEGWGVGSPLHF.

The V and J genes are TRBV12-3 or TRBV12-4 and TRBJ1-2; D unclear. This CDR3 spans 11 amino acids. With 7 bases removed from V and 7 bases from J, the gap between germline ends came to 10 bases. CDR3 sequence: CASTGRSGYTF. The CDR3, as DNA: TGTGCCAGCACCGGGAGAAGTGGCTACACCTTC.

The sample holds one count of this clone. V usage is TRBV7-9 and J usage is TRBJ2-3; weak D call: TRBD1 (6 bases). The CDR3 is 13 amino acids. Germline-derived CDR1 and CDR2 are SEHNR and FQNEAQ (reference sequence). V dropped 5 bases and J dropped 6 bases, with 12 bases sitting between them. This CDR3 reads CASSPTGLDTQYF. The CDR3 DNA reads as TGTGCCAGCAGCCCCACAGGGCTCGATACGCAGTATTTT.

CDR3 in DNA: TGTGCCAGCAGTGACAGAATGAACACCGGGGAGCTGTTTTTT. This gives the protein CASSDRMNTGELFF. The V call is TRBV2, the J call TRBJ2-2; D not certain. Trimming left V 3 bases short and J 1 base short, with 6 bases between. Germline assignment: CDR1 SNHLY and CDR2 FYNNEI. This CDR3 contains 14 residues.